This T cell receptor beta chain came from a study of T cell responses to AZD1222 COVID-19 vaccine. Findings and limits, study-wide: The study found Spike-specific TCR breadth and depth rose after two AZD1222 doses. It was only a handful of AZD1222 recipients who were seropositive at baseline. Females made up more of the donors, who were largely white British, and clonal diversity may have come out too low.

Data came from immunoSEQ multiplex PCR; TCRdb stores just in-frame clones and leaves some out. The profile shows 160,000 or so clones, about nine tenths of them singletons. On this clone: The antigen is not known.

V was shortened by 0 bases and J by 15 bases, with 15 bases between the two germline ends. This CDR3 is 13 amino acids long. Germline-derived CDR1 and CDR2 are MNHEY and SMNVEV (reference sequence). The gene calls are TRBV27 and TRBJ1-5, with D perhaps matching TRBD1 (6 bases). This material consisted of peripheral blood, taken 28 days after the second dose of the MenACWY control vaccine. This clonotype was obtained from an adult who received the MenACWY meningococcal vaccine as a control. CDR3 loop: CASSLSSGRGVHF. CDR3 nucleotide sequence: TGTGCCAGCAGTTTATCGAGCGGCAGGGGTGTGCATTTT.